The entry that follows covers one T cell receptor (beta chain) sequence. The antigen is not known. Every one of the patients relapsed after autologous stem cell transplantation (brentuximab vedotin exposure was variable). Complete response, partial response or progressive disease constituted the best responses recorded. The data are from a study of PD-1 blockade in classical Hodgkin lymphoma. Study as a whole: Patients were dosed intravenously with nivolumab at 3 mg/kg every 2 weeks. The study's findings and limits: Exclusion was applied to patients who started nivolumab under 1 year after ASCT. Newly diagnosed patients had diversity similar to the baseline diversity of complete responders.

Sequenced by immunoSEQ multiplex PCR; TCRdb stores in-frame clones only, minus some. The sample shows around 65,000 clones, about 87% of them seen only once. Germline CDR1 is SNHLY and CDR2 is FYNNEI. Unmatched junction bases numbered 9, after V lost 6 bases and J lost 0 bases. The length of the CDR3 is 16 residues. The clonotype comes from a human donor with classical Hodgkin lymphoma. The genes are TRBV2 and TRBJ2-7; 9 nucleotides line up with TRBD1. The sample consisted of peripheral blood mononuclear cells (PBMCs), taken at baseline. The CDR3 sequence is CASRIRDRVFSYEQYF. For the CDR3, the DNA is TGTGCCAGCAGAATCCGGGACAGGGTCTTCTCCTACGAGCAGTACTTC.